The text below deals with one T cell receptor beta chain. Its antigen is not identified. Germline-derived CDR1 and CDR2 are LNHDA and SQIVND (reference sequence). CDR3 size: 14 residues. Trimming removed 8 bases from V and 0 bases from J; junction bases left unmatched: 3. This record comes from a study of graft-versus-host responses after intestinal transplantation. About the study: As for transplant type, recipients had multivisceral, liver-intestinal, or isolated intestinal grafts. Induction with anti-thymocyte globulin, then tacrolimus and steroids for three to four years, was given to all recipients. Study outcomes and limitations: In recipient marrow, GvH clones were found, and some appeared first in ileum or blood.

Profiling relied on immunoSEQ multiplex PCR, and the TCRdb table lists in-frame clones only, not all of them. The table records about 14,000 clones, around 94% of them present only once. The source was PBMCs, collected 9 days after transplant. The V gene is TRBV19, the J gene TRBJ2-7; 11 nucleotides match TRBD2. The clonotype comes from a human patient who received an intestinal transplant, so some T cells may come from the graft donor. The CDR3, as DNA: TGTGCCAGTTCCGGGACTAGCGGCTCCTACGAGCAGTACTTC. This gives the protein CASSGTSGSYEQYF.